A single sample is the source of the 17 T cell receptor beta chains below, sequenced in a study of blood T cell repertoires in COVID-19. Sequenced by immunoSEQ multiplex PCR; TCRdb stores in-frame clones only, minus some. The sample carries fewer than 350,000 clones, approximately 91% recorded once. What was sequenced was PBMCs or T cells enriched from blood (not recorded which). These receptors all come from a woman aged 40 to 50 with acute COVID-19.

The chain links TRBV5-4 to TRBJ2-1, with 8 bases matching TRBD2. The germline gives CDR1 SGHNT, CDR2 YYREEE (reference sequence). The CDR3 extends over 17 amino acids. V dropped 4 bases and J dropped 0; count of bases not matched to a gene: 9. The CDR3 reads CASSIGAGAISYNEQFF. The CDR3 DNA is TGTGCCAGCAGCATAGGAGCGGGGGCGATCTCCTACAATGAGCAGTTCTTC.

To note about this clone: Other DNA variants within this sample encode the same CDR3. The chain uses TRBV5-1 and TRBJ2-2; 9 nucleotides match TRBD1. CDR1 and CDR2 (germline): SGHRS, YFSETQ. V gave up 4 bases and J gave up 5 bases; unmatched junction bases: 3. The CDR3 extends over 14 amino acids. The CDR3 DNA sequence: TGCGCCAGCAGCGAGGGGACAGGGACCGGGGAGCTGTTTTTT. This codes for CASSEGTGTGELFF.

The J gene is TRBJ1-3, the V gene TRBV3-1 (or the pseudogene TRBV3-2), with 10 bases that match TRBD1. Germline values: CDR1 LGHDT, CDR2 YNNKEL (reference sequence). There are 14 residues in the CDR3. The J segment lost 5 bases and the V segment lost 3 bases, leaving 1 base of the junction unmatched. CDR3 amino acids: CASSQTGGRNTIYF. CDR3 in DNA: TGTGCCAGCAGCCAGACAGGGGGCAGAAACACCATATATTTT.

J is TRBJ1-5 and V is TRBV7-2, with 8 bases matching TRBD1. The germline V gene has CDR1 SGHTA and CDR2 FQGNSA. The CDR3 is 15 residues long. V gave up 2 bases and J gave up 4 bases; unmatched junction bases: 4. The CDR3 reads CASSLRGQVNQPQHF. CDR3 nucleotides: TGTGCCAGCAGCTTAAGGGGACAGGTTAATCAGCCCCAGCATTTT.

The V and J genes are TRBV5-1 and TRBJ2-2, with 8 bases matching TRBD2. CDR3 length equals 15 residues. V gave up 2 bases and J gave up 6 bases; unmatched junction bases: 6. Per germline, CDR1 SGHRS and CDR2 YFSETQ. CDR3: CASSFQAGVAGELFF. DNA of the CDR3: TGCGCCAGCAGCTTTCAAGCGGGAGTGGCCGGGGAGCTGTTTTTT.

This chain connects TRBV11-3 to TRBJ2-3; 13 bases map to TRBD2. CDR3 length: 15 amino acids. The germline V gene encodes CDR1 SGHNT and CDR2 YENEEA. Unmatched junction bases numbered 6, after V lost 8 bases and J lost 4 bases. The CDR3: CASSGTSGIADTQYF. The CDR3 DNA is TGTGCCAGCTCGGGGACTAGCGGGATCGCAGATACGCAGTATTTT.

This chain uses TRBV5-6 with TRBJ2-3; 7 positions agree with TRBD1. CDR3 size: 13 residues. CDR1 SGHDT and CDR2 YYEEEE come from the germline V gene. J was trimmed by 5 bases and V by 4 bases; bases with no gene match: 4. The CDR3 protein is CASSKTGIDTQYF. As DNA, the CDR3 is TGTGCCAGCAGCAAGACAGGGATAGATACGCAGTATTTT.

V is TRBV23-1 and J is TRBJ1-4; 7 bases map to TRBD1. TRBV23-1 is filed as an ORF, its function uncertain. The CDR3 loop spans 21 amino acids. V dropped 3 bases and J dropped 0; count of bases not matched to a gene: 19. CDR3 amino acids: CASSHNDARDSRYATNEKLFF. The DNA for the CDR3 is TGCGCCAGCAGTCATAACGATGCCCGGGACAGTCGTTATGCAACTAATGAAAAACTGTTTTTT.

This clone came up once. This chain joins TRBV7-9 and TRBJ2-5, with 12 nucleotides matching TRBD2. V gave up 3 bases and J gave up 4 bases; unmatched junction bases: 3. CDR1 and CDR2 (germline): SEHNR, FQNEAQ (reference sequence). This CDR3 is built from 15 residues. CDR3 sequence reads: CASSFVTSGGETQYF. The CDR3 DNA is TGTGCCAGCAGCTTCGTGACTAGCGGGGGAGAGACCCAGTACTTC.

This chain links TRBV7-6 with TRBJ2-3, with 7 bases matching TRBD1. The V and J ends lost 6 bases and 6 bases, in that order; junction bases with no gene match: 12. CDR3 length: 15 residues. Germline loops: CDR1 SGHVS, CDR2 FNYEAQ. The CDR3: CASSSLRGHGDTQYF. For the CDR3, the DNA is TGTGCCAGCAGTTCCTTAAGGGGGCATGGGGATACGCAGTATTTT.

This rearrangement joins TRBV7-2 to TRBJ2-1; 8 bases map to TRBD1. The CDR3 totals 19 residues. V dropped 2 bases and J dropped 7; count of bases not matched to a gene: 19. Germline V gene lookup returns CDR1 SGHTA and CDR2 FQGNSA. In nucleotides, the CDR3 is TGTGCCAGCAGCTTAAATCGGGGGCAGACAGGGGCTATCTTTAATGAGCAGTTCTTC. Translated, it gives CASSLNRGQTGAIFNEQFF.

The chain is built from TRBV19 and TRBJ1-4; TRBD1 agrees at 11 bases. Trimming cost V 5 bases and J 7 bases; bases outside gene matches: 6. CDR1 and CDR2 from the germline V gene are LNHDA and SQIVND (reference sequence). The CDR3 runs 15 residues. In nucleotides, the CDR3 is TGTGCCAGTAGTCCCTGGACAGGGGGCGCTGAAAAACTGTTTTTT. This codes for CASSPWTGGAEKLFF.

The V gene is TRBV11-2, the J gene TRBJ1-1; a weak D match, TRBD1 (6 bases). CDR3 length: 15 amino acids. V was clipped by 4 bases and J by 3 bases, with 15 bases between them. Germline CDR1 is SGHAT and CDR2 is FQNNGV. This CDR3 is CASSSSGTPYTEAFF. The CDR3 nucleotides are TGTGCCAGCAGCTCGTCCGGGACACCTTACACTGAAGCTTTCTTT.

V usage is TRBV27 and J usage is TRBJ1-1; TRBD1 matches at 7 bases. Per germline, CDR1 MNHEY and CDR2 SMNVEV (reference sequence). CDR3 length equals 17 residues. J gave up 0 bases and V 6 bases, and 13 bases lay outside the gene matches. CDR3: CASSGTPGQIMNTEAFF. In DNA form, the CDR3 reads TGTGCCAGCAGCGGGACCCCGGGACAGATAATGAACACTGAAGCTTTCTTT.

The J gene is TRBJ1-2, the V gene TRBV30, with TRBD1 matching over 7 bases. CDR3 length: 15 amino acids. The germline V gene has CDR1 GTSNPN and CDR2 SVGIG (reference sequence). The ends lost 2 bases at V and 6 bases at J; junction bases unmatched: 12. CDR3 DNA: TGTGCCTGGAGTCCCCGACAGGGACGACCCAATGGCTACACCTTC. Its protein is CAWSPRQGRPNGYTF.

This sequence joins TRBV18 and TRBJ2-1; 10 bases fit TRBD2. Trimming removed 5 bases from V and 7 bases from J; junction bases left unmatched: 8. Germline V gene data show CDR1 as KGHSH and CDR2 as LQKENI. This CDR3 is 15 amino acids long. CDR3 region: CASSTRAGGKNEQFF. For the CDR3, the DNA is TGTGCCAGCTCAACCCGAGCGGGAGGGAAAAATGAGCAGTTCTTC. Supplemented by reference TRBV18 and TRBJ2-1, the full variable domain reads NAGVMQNPRHLVRRRGQEARLRCSPMKGHSHVYWYRQLPEEGLKFMVYLQKENIIDESGMPKERFSAEFPKEGPSILRIQQVVRGDSAAYFCASSTRAGGKNEQFFGPGTRLTVL.

As DNA, the CDR3 is TGTGCCAGCACCCCCCGTCGGGGGACTACCAGGAATGAGCAGTTCTTC. Amino acid sequence: CASTPRRGTTRNEQFF. This chain connects TRBV7-2 to TRBJ2-1, with 7 positions matching TRBD2. This CDR3 is built from 16 residues. Looked up from germline, CDR1 is SGHTA and CDR2 is FQGNSA. V trimming: 7 bases; J trimming: 7 bases; junction bases outside the gene matches: 16. Drawing the rest from reference TRBV7-2 and TRBJ2-1, the complete variable domain is GAGVSQSPSNKVTEKGKDVELRCDPISGHTALYWYRQSLGQGLEFLIYFQGNSAPDKSGLPSDRFSAERTGGSVSTLTIQRTQQEDSAVYLCASTPRRGTTRNEQFFGPGTRLTVL.